This T cell receptor (beta chain) was observed in a study of early T cells in non-severe SARS-CoV-2 infection. Background on the study: Chains were not paired, and sequencing was done on bulk RNA from unsorted whole blood.

This CDR3 comprises 13 residues. V dropped 4 bases and J dropped 5; count of bases not matched to a gene: 5. In the library, individual cDNA molecules carried attached unique molecular identifiers. TCRdb used MiXCR to reprocess the 5' RACE reads, holding one entry per CDR3 protein. Among nearly 80,000 distinct CDR3 sequences listed, roughly 13% were seen once. This clonotype has at least ten counts. The sequencing input was whole blood. The clonotype comes from an adult who was a healthcare worker with PCR-confirmed SARS-CoV-2 infection or an uninfected control (not recorded which). V and J are TRBV12-3 or TRBV12-4 and TRBJ2-7; 7 bases line up with TRBD1. CDR3 amino acids: CASSSTGWNEQYF. In DNA form, the CDR3 reads TGTGCCAGCAGTTCGACAGGGTGGAACGAGCAGTACTTC.